The sequence of this T cell receptor beta chain was determined in a study of shared clonotypes between healthy human individuals. With 0 bases clipped from V and 9 bases from J, the junction kept 9 bases outside the gene matches. Germline CDR1 is LNHNV and CDR2 is YYDKDF (reference sequence). CDR3 length: 16 amino acids. TCRdb's copy holds only in-frame clones and misses some; the assay was immunoSEQ multiplex PCR. The repertoire holds roughly 2.2 million clones, 80% to 95% seen once, with 0.37% in the top ten. The source is a man younger than 35 in good health. Some clones in this sample may be carry-over from other donors' samples. This chain uses TRBV15 with TRBJ2-1, with 9 bases fitting TRBD2. Specimen: naive CD4+ T cells from PBMCs. Subset noted: CD45RA+ positively selected. The CDR3: CATSRDPGLAQGEQFF. The CDR3 nucleotides read TGTGCCACCAGCAGAGATCCGGGACTAGCTCAAGGTGAGCAGTTCTTC. The full variable domain, with the rest looked up from reference TRBV15 and TRBJ2-1, is DAMVIQNPRYQVTQFGKPVTLSCSQTLNHNVMYWYQQKSSQAPKLLFHYYDKDFNNEADTPDNFQSRRPNTSFCFLDIRSPGLGDTAMYLCATSRDPGLAQGEQFFGPGTRLTVL.